Below are 20 T cell receptor beta chains sequenced from a single sample in a study of PD-1 blockade in classical Hodgkin lymphoma. Here immunoSEQ multiplex PCR was the method, and the copy in TCRdb shows in-frame clones only, minus some. The data contain 70,000 or so clones, about two thirds of them singletons. Brentuximab vedotin exposure varied among the patients, all of whom had relapsed after autologous stem cell transplantation. The sequences come from peripheral blood mononuclear cells (PBMCs), collected before the second cycle of nivolumab. Source of these receptors: a human donor with classical Hodgkin lymphoma.

The chain carries TRBV30 and TRBJ1-2, with a possible D match to TRBD1 (6 bases). The germline V gene encodes CDR1 GTSNPN and CDR2 SVGIG (reference sequence). CDR3 length: 16 amino acids. Trimming stripped 3 bases from V and 4 bases from J, with 21 bases between. This chain's CDR3 is CAWRGGAGGSGYGYTF. The CDR3 DNA follows: TGTGCCTGGAGGGGGGGCGCGGGGGGTTCTGGCTATGGCTACACCTTC.

The chain carries TRBV5-1 and TRBJ1-1; tentative D call: TRBD1 (5 bases). The V gene lost 0 bases and the J gene lost 10 bases, with 16 bases spanning the gap. The CDR3 contains 14 residues. The germline CDR1 and CDR2 sequences are SGHRS and YFSETQ. In DNA form, the CDR3 reads TGCGCCAGCAGCTTGGCCAGGAGGGGTAAGGGAGCTTTCTTT. Its protein is CASSLARRGKGAFF.

CDR3 in amino acids: CASSIQGAKLYEQYF. The CDR3, as DNA: TGTGCCAGTAGTATTCAGGGGGCGAAACTCTACGAGCAGTACTTC. The V and J genes are TRBV19 and TRBJ2-7; 8 nucleotides line up with TRBD1. Trimming cost V 3 bases and J 3 bases; bases outside gene matches: 7. There are 15 residues in the CDR3. From germline, CDR1 is LNHDA and CDR2 SQIVND (reference sequence).

J is TRBJ1-2 and V is TRBV15; D may be TRBD1 (6 bases). Germline CDR1 LNHNV, CDR2 YYDKDF (reference sequence). The germline V and J ends were trimmed by 0 bases and 8 bases, with 22 bases remaining between them. The length of the CDR3 is 17 residues. As DNA, the CDR3 is TGTGCCACCAGCAGAGATTCCACAGGGACGAACTATGGAGGCTACACCTTC. This codes for CATSRDSTGTNYGGYTF.

This clone was observed a handful of times. V usage is TRBV10-1 and J usage is TRBJ1-1; D unclear. Per the germline V gene, CDR1 is WNHNN and CDR2 is SYGVQD (reference sequence). The length of the CDR3 is 13 residues. Deletions cut 0 bases from V and 8 bases from J, with 10 bases between. The CDR3 nucleotides are TGCGCCAGCAGTGAGTCCTGGGTAGACGAAGCTTTCTTT. Its protein is CASSESWVDEAFF.

The chain links TRBV10-2 to TRBJ2-1; 9 bases map to TRBD2. CDR3 length equals 16 residues. V lost 2 bases to trimming and J lost 3 bases; unmatched junction nucleotides: 5. The germline V gene has CDR1 WSHSY and CDR2 SAAADI. Written as DNA, the CDR3 is TGCGCCAGCAGTGAGACGACTAGCGGAAACTACAATGAGCAGTTCTTC. Protein product: CASSETTSGNYNEQFF.

The V and J genes are TRBV25-1 and TRBJ2-7; tentative D call: TRBD1 (5 bases). V was shortened by 8 bases and J by 5 bases, with 19 bases between the two germline ends. The CDR3 is 14 amino acids. Germline V gene data show CDR1 as MGHDK and CDR2 as SYGVNS. The CDR3 loop is CASVKYRGVDEQYF. CDR3 DNA: TGTGCCAGCGTGAAGTATAGGGGTGTCGACGAGCAGTACTTC.

This clone was observed a single time. The chain joins TRBV27 to TRBJ2-4; possible D gene TRBD2, 5 bases. Trimming left V 10 bases short and J 2 bases short, with 12 bases between. The CDR3 covers 13 residues. Per germline, CDR1 MNHEY and CDR2 SMNVEV (reference sequence). The CDR3 DNA reads TGTGCCATTCGGCGAGGGACCAAAAACATTCAGTACTTC. Its translation is CAIRRGTKNIQYF.

This chain links TRBV2 with TRBJ2-7; TRBD1 matches 7 bases. Germline trimming cut 2 bases from V and 6 bases from J; bases unmatched to any gene: 7. The germline CDR1 and CDR2 sequences are SNHLY and FYNNEI. CDR3 length: 14 amino acids. The CDR3 region is CASSELDRVSEQYF. As DNA, the CDR3 is TGTGCCAGCAGTGAATTAGACAGGGTTAGCGAGCAGTACTTC.

The gene calls are TRBV19 and TRBJ2-5, with 8 bases matching TRBD2. V shed 3 bases and J 5 bases; nucleotides not matched to a gene: 8. The CDR3 totals 15 residues. CDR1 is LNHDA and CDR2 is SQIVND in the germline V gene (reference sequence). The CDR3 reads CASSMSRGDWETQYF. For the CDR3, the DNA is TGTGCCAGTAGTATGTCGCGGGGGGATTGGGAGACCCAGTACTTC. Combining the CDR3 with reference TRBV19 and TRBJ2-5 gives the whole variable domain DGGITQSPKYLFRKEGQNVTLSCEQNLNHDAMYWYRQDPGQGLRLIYYSQIVNDFQKGDIAEGYSVSREKKESFPLTVTSAQKNPTAFYLCASSMSRGDWETQYFGPGTRLLVL.

Concerning this clone: This sample also contains other DNA sequences that code for the same CDR3. The rearrangement uses TRBV5-1 and TRBJ2-7; 12 positions match TRBD1. J gave up 7 bases and V 2 bases, and 10 bases lay outside the gene matches. The CDR3 runs 16 residues. The germline V gene encodes CDR1 SGHRS and CDR2 YFSETQ. The CDR3 is CASSFVVGQGAQEQYF. The CDR3 bases are TGCGCCAGCAGCTTCGTCGTGGGACAGGGGGCGCAGGAGCAGTACTTC.

This clone was found a few times. This chain uses TRBV28 with TRBJ1-5; no definite D call. CDR1 MDHEN and CDR2 SYDVKM come from the germline V gene. Trimming took off 6 bases at V and 6 bases at J, with 15 bases between the two ends. The CDR3 length is 14 residues. The CDR3: CASSTAPGGQPQHF. The CDR3, as DNA: TGTGCCAGCAGCACAGCCCCAGGAGGTCAGCCCCAGCATTTT. Drawing the rest from reference TRBV28 and TRBJ1-5, the complete variable domain is DVKVTQSSRYLVKRTGEKVFLECVQDMDHENMFWYRQDPGLGLRLIYFSYDVKMKEKGDIPEGYSVSREKKERFSLILESASTNQTSMYLCASSTAPGGQPQHFGDGTRLSIL.

The genes are TRBV11-2 and TRBJ2-1, with 7 bases fitting TRBD1. From germline, CDR1 is SGHAT and CDR2 FQNNGV. CDR3 length: 19 amino acids. The V and J ends lost 3 bases and 3 bases, in that order; junction bases with no gene match: 17. The CDR3 sequence is CASSFARSLLTGIYNEQFF. CDR3 nucleotide sequence: TGTGCCAGCAGCTTCGCTCGCTCGCTTCTGACAGGGATCTACAATGAGCAGTTCTTC.

The chain recombines TRBV9 with TRBJ2-7, with D unresolved. The germline V and J ends were trimmed by 3 bases and 1 base, with 5 bases remaining between them. Germline V CDR1 and CDR2: SGDLS, YYNGEE. This CDR3 has 12 amino acids. This CDR3 reads CASSGSSYEQYF. The CDR3 bases are TGTGCCAGCAGCGGGAGTTCCTACGAGCAGTACTTC.

In this sample, this clone turned up once. The rearrangement joins TRBV11-3 to TRBJ2-1; D is possibly TRBD2 (7 bases). The CDR3 covers 17 residues. The germline V and J ends were trimmed by 5 bases and 10 bases, with 27 bases remaining between them. Germline CDR1 and CDR2: SGHNT and YENEEA. This CDR3 reads CASSPMGAGVDTGEQFF. The CDR3 DNA sequence: TGTGCCAGCAGCCCGATGGGCGCGGGAGTCGATACAGGGGAGCAGTTCTTC.

V gene TRBV7-9 combines with J gene TRBJ1-5, with D maybe TRBD1 (5 bases). The CDR3 sequence is 13 residues long. Germline CDR1 reads SEHNR; CDR2 reads FQNEAQ (reference sequence). The V end was cut by 4 bases, the J end by 7 bases, with 11 bases between. DNA for the CDR3: TGTGCCAGCAGCTCCGATGAGGGGCAGCCCCAGCATTTT. Translating it yields CASSSDEGQPQHF.

The chain couples TRBV5-1 to TRBJ1-1; a weak D match, TRBD1 (5 bases). This CDR3 region has 15 residues. Germline CDR1 reads SGHRS; CDR2 reads YFSETQ. V lost 7 bases to trimming and J lost 1 base, with 17 bases between them. The CDR3 sequence: CASRQPGPGNTEAFF. The DNA of the CDR3 is TGCGCCAGCCGACAACCGGGACCAGGGAACACTGAAGCTTTCTTT.

The rearrangement uses TRBV28 and TRBJ1-2; 8 bases are a match to TRBD1. Per the germline V gene, CDR1 is MDHEN and CDR2 is SYDVKM. The CDR3 runs to 14 residues. V dropped 6 bases and J dropped 7; count of bases not matched to a gene: 10. The CDR3 DNA reads as TGTGCCAGCAGCACCGGGACAGGTCTTTCTGGCTACACCTTC. It encodes CASSTGTGLSGYTF.

The V gene is TRBV28, the J gene TRBJ1-1, with D possibly matching TRBD1 (5 bases). The CDR3 covers 17 residues. Between the trimmed V and J ends, which lost 6 bases and 0 bases, there was a span of 20 bases. Germline V gives CDR1 MDHEN, CDR2 SYDVKM. DNA of the CDR3: TGTGCCAGCAGCCCTACCGGGAGGGGCCTTATGAACACTGAAGCTTTCTTT. Encoded protein: CASSPTGRGLMNTEAFF.

The rearrangement joins TRBV2 to TRBJ1-2; no definite D call. Trimming stripped 10 bases from V and 8 bases from J, with 20 bases between. Germline V gene lookup returns CDR1 SNHLY and CDR2 FYNNEI. CDR3 size: 13 residues. Here the CDR3 DNA reads TGTGCCACGAAGACAATTCCTAAGGGCGGCTACACCTTC. This codes for CATKTIPKGGYTF.